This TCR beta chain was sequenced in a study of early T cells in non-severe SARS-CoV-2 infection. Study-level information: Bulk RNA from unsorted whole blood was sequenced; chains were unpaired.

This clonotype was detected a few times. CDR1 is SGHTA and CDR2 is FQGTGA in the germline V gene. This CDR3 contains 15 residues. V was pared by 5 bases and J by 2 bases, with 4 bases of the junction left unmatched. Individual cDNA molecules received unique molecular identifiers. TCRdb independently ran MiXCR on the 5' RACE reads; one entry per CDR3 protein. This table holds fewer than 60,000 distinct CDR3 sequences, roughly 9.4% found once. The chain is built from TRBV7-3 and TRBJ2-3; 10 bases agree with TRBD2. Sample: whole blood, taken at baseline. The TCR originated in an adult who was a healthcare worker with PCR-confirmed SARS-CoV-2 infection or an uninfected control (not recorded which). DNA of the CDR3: TGTGCCAGCAGCCCTAGCGGGAGTCACACAGATACGCAGTATTTT. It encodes CASSPSGSHTDTQYF. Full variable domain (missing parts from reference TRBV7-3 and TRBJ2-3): GAGVSQTPSNKVTEKGKYVELRCDPISGHTALYWYRQSLGQGPEFLIYFQGTGAADDSGLPNDRFFAVRPEGSVSTLKIQRTERGDSAVYLCASSPSGSHTDTQYFGPGTRLTVL.